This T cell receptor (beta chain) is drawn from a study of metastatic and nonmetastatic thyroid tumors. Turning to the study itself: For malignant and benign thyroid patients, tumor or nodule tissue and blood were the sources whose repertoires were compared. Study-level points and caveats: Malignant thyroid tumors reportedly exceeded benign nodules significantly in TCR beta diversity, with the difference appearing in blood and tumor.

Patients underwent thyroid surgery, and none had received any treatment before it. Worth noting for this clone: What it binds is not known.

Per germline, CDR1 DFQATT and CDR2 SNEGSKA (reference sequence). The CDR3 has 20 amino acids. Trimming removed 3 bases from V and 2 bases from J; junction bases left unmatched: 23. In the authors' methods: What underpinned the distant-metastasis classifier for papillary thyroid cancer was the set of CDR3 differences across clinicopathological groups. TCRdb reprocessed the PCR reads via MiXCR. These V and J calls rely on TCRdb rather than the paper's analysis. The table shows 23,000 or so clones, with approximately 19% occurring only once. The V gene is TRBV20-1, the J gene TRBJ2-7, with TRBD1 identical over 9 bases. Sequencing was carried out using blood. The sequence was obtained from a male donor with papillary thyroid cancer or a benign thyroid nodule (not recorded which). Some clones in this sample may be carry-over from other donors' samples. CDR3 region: CSASEGQGTPYIAKAYEQYF. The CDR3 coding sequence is TGCAGTGCTAGTGAAGGACAGGGGACGCCATACATAGCAAAAGCCTACGAGCAGTACTTC.